What follows are 17 T cell receptor beta chains derived from one specimen sequenced in a study of blood T cell repertoires in COVID-19. Data came from immunoSEQ multiplex PCR; TCRdb stores just in-frame clones and leaves some out. The sample lists 400,000 to 550,000 clones, about 85% occurring once. The sample was PBMCs or T cells enriched from blood (not recorded which). Receptors were obtained from a woman aged 18-30 years with acute COVID-19.

The gene calls are TRBV9 and TRBJ2-7; 7 bases fit TRBD2. The CDR3 length is 13 residues. V was pared by 4 bases and J by 1 base, with 2 bases of the junction left unmatched. Germline CDR1 SGDLS, CDR2 YYNGEE. CDR3 nucleotide sequence: TGTGCCAGCAGCCCGGGGGGATCCTACGAGCAGTACTTC. Amino acids: CASSPGGSYEQYF.

V and J are TRBV2 and TRBJ1-5, with 8 positions matching TRBD1. The CDR3 has 13 residues. After removal of 10 bases from V and 1 base from J, the junction contained 3 bases not matched to a gene. Germline V gene data show CDR1 as SNHLY and CDR2 as FYNNEI. CDR3 sequence: CATRTGSNQPQHF. CDR3 sequence (DNA): TGTGCCACCAGGACAGGGAGCAATCAGCCCCAGCATTTT.

The V gene is TRBV6-1, the J gene TRBJ1-2; maybe TRBD1 (6 bases). The CDR3 spans 14 residues. Germline V gene lookup returns CDR1 MNHNS and CDR2 SASEGT. V lost 3 bases and J 7 bases, leaving 15 bases between the germline ends. The CDR3 DNA reads TGTGCCAGCAGTGAGGTCCTAGTAGGGGGTGGCTACACCTTC. Translated: CASSEVLVGGGYTF.

The genes are TRBV29-1 and TRBJ2-7; 12 positions match TRBD1. This CDR3 region has 15 residues. Unmatched junction bases numbered 3, after V lost 1 base and J lost 2 bases. Germline loops: CDR1 SQVTM, CDR2 ANQGSEA. CDR3 sequence: CSVEGGQGATYEQYF. In DNA, the CDR3 is TGCAGCGTTGAAGGGGGACAGGGGGCTACCTACGAGCAGTACTTC.

The chain employs TRBV7-2 and TRBJ2-5; TRBD1 aligns across 7 bases. After removal of 1 base from V and 5 bases from J, the junction contained 1 base not matched to a gene. This CDR3 comprises 13 residues. CDR1 and CDR2 (germline): SGHTA, FQGNSA. The CDR3 is CASSLGRGETQYF. CDR3 bases: TGTGCCAGCAGCTTAGGCAGGGGGGAGACCCAGTACTTC.

V is TRBV30 and J is TRBJ2-1; 14 bases are a match to TRBD2. Per the germline V gene, CDR1 is GTSNPN and CDR2 is SVGIG (reference sequence). V was clipped by 3 bases and J by 0 bases; unmatched bases: 4. CDR3 length: 17 residues. The CDR3 is CAWRAGTSGSSYNEQFF. The CDR3 nucleotides are TGTGCCTGGAGGGCCGGGACTAGCGGGAGCTCCTACAATGAGCAGTTCTTC.

The V and J genes are TRBV7-2 and TRBJ2-3; D is ambiguous. Germline V lookup: CDR1 SGHTA, CDR2 FQGNSA. The CDR3 is 13 residues long. V lost 4 bases, J lost 2 bases, and 7 bases lay in between. The CDR3 reads CASSYSDTDTQYF. The CDR3 DNA follows: TGTGCCAGCAGCTATTCAGACACAGATACGCAGTATTTT.

This clone was observed a few times. The rearrangement uses TRBV19 and TRBJ2-7; TRBD1 is a possible D gene (6 bases). This CDR3 region has 16 residues. The V gene lost 2 bases and the J gene lost 2 bases, with 16 bases spanning the gap. Germline CDR1 and CDR2: LNHDA and SQIVND (reference sequence). The CDR3 DNA is TGTGCCAGTAGTATAAGTCGGGCAGGGGATACCTACGAGCAGTACTTC. Translated, it gives CASSISRAGDTYEQYF.

This clone was seen a few times. The rearrangement joins TRBV24-1 to TRBJ2-7; the match to TRBD2 covers 13 bases. CDR1 and CDR2 from the germline V gene are KGHDR and SFDVKD. The CDR3 loop spans 16 amino acids. V gave up 4 bases and J gave up 2 bases; unmatched junction bases: 4. CDR3 nucleotides: TGTGCCACCAGTGACCGGACTAGCGGGAGCCCCTACGAGCAGTACTTC. Amino acid sequence: CATSDRTSGSPYEQYF.

This rearrangement joins TRBV3-1 (or the pseudogene TRBV3-2) to TRBJ2-7; a weak D match, TRBD1 (6 bases). From germline, CDR1 is LGHDT and CDR2 YNNKEL (reference sequence). CDR3 size: 15 residues. V lost 2 bases and J lost 5, with 16 bases in between. CDR3 sequence reads: CASSQRDSRGNEQYF. In nucleotides, the CDR3 is TGTGCCAGCAGCCAAAGAGATTCCAGGGGAAACGAGCAGTACTTC.

The chain combines TRBV27 with TRBJ2-3, with TRBD2 as a possible D gene (5 bases). Germline V gene data show CDR1 as MNHEY and CDR2 as SMNVEV (reference sequence). This CDR3 has 15 amino acids. V lost 3 bases to trimming and J lost 1 base, with 11 bases between them. The CDR3 here is CASSFGGRGTDTQYF. The CDR3 region has the DNA TGTGCCAGCAGTTTTGGAGGTCGAGGCACAGATACGCAGTATTTT.

A single count supports this clone. The gene calls are TRBV18 and TRBJ1-4; possibly TRBD1 for D (6 bases). Trimming left V 3 bases short and J 7 bases short, with 15 bases between. From germline, CDR1 is KGHSH and CDR2 LQKENI. The CDR3 extends over 15 amino acids. The CDR3 here is CASSPLTGSIEKLFF. The CDR3 nucleotides are TGTGCCAGCTCACCCCTGACAGGATCAATTGAAAAACTGTTTTTT.

V and J are TRBV6-5 and TRBJ2-5; the D gene is possibly TRBD1 (6 bases). Germline assignment: CDR1 MNHEY and CDR2 SVGAGI. Deletions cut 6 bases from V and 2 bases from J, with 10 bases between. The CDR3 is 13 residues long. The DNA for the CDR3 is TGTGCCAGCAGAGTCACAGGGCAAGAGACCCAGTACTTC. Its translation is CASRVTGQETQYF.

The chain couples TRBV7-9 to TRBJ2-2; possibly TRBD1 for D (6 bases). The V gene lost 4 bases and the J gene lost 4 bases, with 13 bases spanning the gap. The CDR3 is 15 amino acids. Germline CDR1 is SEHNR and CDR2 is FQNEAQ (reference sequence). Here the CDR3 reads CASSSFRGGTGELFF. DNA of the CDR3: TGTGCCAGCAGCTCCTTCAGAGGGGGCACCGGGGAGCTGTTTTTT.

This chain links TRBV7-2 with TRBJ1-2; D is unresolved. The V and J ends lost 0 bases and 4 bases respectively, with 9 bases between them. Germline values: CDR1 SGHTA, CDR2 FQGNSA. This CDR3 comprises 14 residues. Here the CDR3 DNA reads TGTGCCAGCAGCTTAGCGATGGAGGGCTATGGCTACACCTTC. Protein product: CASSLAMEGYGYTF. Full variable domain (missing parts from reference TRBV7-2 and TRBJ1-2): GAGVSQSPSNKVTEKGKDVELRCDPISGHTALYWYRQSLGQGLEFLIYFQGNSAPDKSGLPSDRFSAERTGGSVSTLTIQRTQQEDSAVYLCASSLAMEGYGYTFGSGTRLTVV.

V is TRBV5-1 and J is TRBJ2-1, with 12 bases fitting TRBD2. CDR1 is SGHRS, CDR2 YFSETQ, per germline. The CDR3 spans 18 residues. The V and J ends lost 0 bases and 1 base, in that order; junction bases with no gene match: 5. The CDR3 DNA reads as TGCGCCAGCAGCTTGGGGCTAGCGGGGGGGCGGTCCTACAATGAGCAGTTCTTC. Translation: CASSLGLAGGRSYNEQFF. The whole variable domain, filled in from reference TRBV5-1 and TRBJ2-1, reads KAGVTQTPRYLIKTRGQQVTLSCSPISGHRSVSWYQQTPGQGLQFLFEYFSETQRNKGNFPGRFSGRQFSNSRSEMNVSTLELGDSALYLCASSLGLAGGRSYNEQFFGPGTRLTVL.

The chain uses TRBV10-2 and TRBJ2-1; no reliable D call. Trimming pared 7 bases from V and 3 bases from J, leaving 10 bases between. The CDR3 is made up of 13 amino acids. Germline CDR1 and CDR2: WSHSY and SAAADI. CDR3 in DNA: TGCGCCAGCACTTACAGAAACTACAATGAGCAGTTCTTC. It is translated as CASTYRNYNEQFF.